The 10 T cell receptor beta chains below were found in one sample sequenced in a study of T cell responses to AZD1222 COVID-19 vaccine. TCRdb's copy holds only in-frame clones and misses some; the assay was immunoSEQ multiplex PCR. The sample contains approximately 110,000 clones, 85% to 90% of which appear only once. Sequenced material: peripheral blood, taken on day 0 of AZD1222 vaccination. Receptors were obtained from an adult in good health.

The rearrangement joins TRBV9 to TRBJ2-2, with D uncertain. The germline V and J ends were trimmed by 3 bases and 0 bases, with 6 bases remaining between them. Germline V lookup: CDR1 SGDLS, CDR2 YYNGEE. The CDR3 is made up of 14 amino acids. The CDR3 DNA reads as TGTGCCAGCAGCGGTAGGGCGAACACCGGGGAGCTGTTTTTT. Translated, it gives CASSGRANTGELFF. Full variable domain (missing parts from reference TRBV9 and TRBJ2-2): DSGVTQTPKHLITATGQRVTLRCSPRSGDLSVYWYQQSLDQGLQFLIQYYNGEERAKGNILERFSAQQFPDLHSELNLSSLELGDSALYFCASSGRANTGELFFGEGSRLTVL.

The chain joins TRBV4-3 to TRBJ2-3; 9 nucleotides match TRBD1. The V gene end was trimmed by 4 bases and the J gene end by 2 bases; junction bases not matched to a gene: 7. Germline V gives CDR1 LGHNA, CDR2 YSLEER. The CDR3 runs to 16 residues. The chain's CDR3 is CASSLLQGAHTDTQYF. The CDR3 coding sequence is TGCGCCAGCAGCCTCTTACAGGGGGCCCACACAGATACGCAGTATTTT.

The chain employs TRBV3-1 (or the pseudogene TRBV3-2) and TRBJ2-5, with 8 nucleotides matching TRBD1. Germline CDR1 and CDR2: LGHDT and YNNKEL (reference sequence). The CDR3 extends over 17 amino acids. Germline trimming cut 2 bases from V and 1 base from J; bases unmatched to any gene: 9. The CDR3 DNA sequence: TGTGCCAGCAGCCAACAACCCGGGACAGGCCCCCAAGAGACCCAGTACTTC. It translates to CASSQQPGTGPQETQYF.

The genes are TRBV27 and TRBJ2-7, with D possibly TRBD1 on 6 matching bases. The CDR3 is made up of 15 amino acids. The germline V gene has CDR1 MNHEY and CDR2 SMNVEV (reference sequence). Trimming stripped 8 bases from V and 6 bases from J, with 23 bases between. The chain's CDR3 is CASALSGQGISEQYF. CDR3 nucleotide sequence: TGTGCCAGCGCCCTCTCAGGCCAGGGGATCAGCGAGCAGTACTTC.

V gene TRBV6-4 combines with J gene TRBJ2-1, with 11 bases aligning to TRBD2. This CDR3 comprises 13 residues. Germline V gene sequence: CDR1 MRHNA, CDR2 SNTAGT. Unmatched junction bases numbered 4, after V lost 5 bases and J lost 10 bases. The CDR3 is CASSSVAGGEQFF. The CDR3 DNA reads TGTGCCAGCAGTTCGGTAGCGGGGGGGGAGCAGTTCTTC.

The J gene is TRBJ2-5, the V gene TRBV13; D might be TRBD2 (6 bases). Between the trimmed V and J ends, which lost 2 bases and 4 bases, there was a span of 17 bases. Looked up from germline, CDR1 is PRHDT and CDR2 is FYEKMQ (reference sequence). This CDR3 has 16 residues. The CDR3 DNA is TGTGCCAGCAGCTTATCATTCGGGAGCTTCGGAGAGACCCAGTACTTC. Amino acids: CASSLSFGSFGETQYF.

The V and J genes are TRBV14 and TRBJ2-7; possibly TRBD1 or TRBD2 for D (5 bases each). CDR1 SGHDN and CDR2 FVKESK come from the germline V gene. The V end lost 3 bases, the J end lost 4 bases, and 22 bases lay between the germline ends. The CDR3 loop spans 17 amino acids. DNA of the CDR3: TGTGCCAGCAGCCAGGGATTACCCGGGACCACTTATTACGAGCAGTACTTC. It encodes CASSQGLPGTTYYEQYF.

The chain recombines TRBV24-1 with TRBJ1-4; TRBD1 agrees at 9 bases. Germline V gene sequence: CDR1 KGHDR, CDR2 SFDVKD. This CDR3 is 15 amino acids long. V dropped 9 bases and J dropped 2; count of bases not matched to a gene: 6. This CDR3 is CATYRGRNTNEKLFF. The CDR3 bases are TGTGCCACCTACAGGGGGCGGAATACTAATGAAAAACTGTTTTTT.

This clone appeared a single time. This chain joins TRBV28 and TRBJ2-1; D not certain. The germline gives CDR1 MDHEN, CDR2 SYDVKM. The CDR3 sequence is 13 residues long. The V end was cut by 2 bases, the J end by 6 bases, with 8 bases between. The CDR3 region has the DNA TGTGCCAGCAGTTTACTAGAGCTCAATGAGCAGTTCTTC. Amino acid sequence: CASSLLELNEQFF.

The V call is TRBV15, the J call TRBJ2-7; TRBD2 agrees at 7 bases. The V segment lost 0 bases and the J segment 5 bases; nucleotides outside the gene matches: 4. The CDR3 sequence is 14 residues long. Looked up from germline, CDR1 is LNHNV and CDR2 is YYDKDF (reference sequence). This chain's CDR3 is CATSREGGKNEQYF. Here the CDR3 DNA reads TGTGCCACCAGCAGAGAGGGGGGGAAAAACGAGCAGTACTTC. Complete variable domain (other parts from reference TRBV15 and TRBJ2-7): DAMVIQNPRYQVTQFGKPVTLSCSQTLNHNVMYWYQQKSSQAPKLLFHYYDKDFNNEADTPDNFQSRRPNTSFCFLDIRSPGLGDTAMYLCATSREGGKNEQYFGPGTRLTVT.